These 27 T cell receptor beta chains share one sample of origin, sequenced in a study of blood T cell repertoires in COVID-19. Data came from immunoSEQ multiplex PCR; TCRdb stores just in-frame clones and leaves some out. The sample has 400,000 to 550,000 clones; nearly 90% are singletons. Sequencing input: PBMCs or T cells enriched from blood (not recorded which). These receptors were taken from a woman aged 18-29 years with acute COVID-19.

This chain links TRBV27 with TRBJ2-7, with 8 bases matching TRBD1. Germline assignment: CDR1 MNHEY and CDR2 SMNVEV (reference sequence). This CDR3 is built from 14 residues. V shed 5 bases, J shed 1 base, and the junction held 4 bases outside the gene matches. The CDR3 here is CASSNRDRSYEQYF. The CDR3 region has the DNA TGTGCCAGCAGTAACCGGGACAGGTCCTACGAGCAGTACTTC.

In DNA form, the CDR3 reads TGTGCCAGCAGATTGACAAGTTCAAGTTCACCCCTCCACTTT. As protein: CASRLTSSSSPLHF. The V call is TRBV2, the J call TRBJ1-6, with D uncertain. The CDR3 sequence is 14 residues long. The V and J ends lost 6 bases and 9 bases respectively, with 15 bases between them. Germline V gene data show CDR1 as SNHLY and CDR2 as FYNNEI.

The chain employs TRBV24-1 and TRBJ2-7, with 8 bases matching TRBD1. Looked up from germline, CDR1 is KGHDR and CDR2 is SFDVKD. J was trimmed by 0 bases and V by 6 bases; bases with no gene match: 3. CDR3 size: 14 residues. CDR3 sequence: CATSQTGVSYEQYF. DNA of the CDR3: TGTGCCACCAGTCAGACAGGGGTCTCCTACGAGCAGTACTTC.

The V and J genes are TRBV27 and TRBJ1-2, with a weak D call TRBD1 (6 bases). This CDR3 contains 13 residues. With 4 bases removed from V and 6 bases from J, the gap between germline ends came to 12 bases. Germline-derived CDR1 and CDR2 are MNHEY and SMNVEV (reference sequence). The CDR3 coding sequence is TGTGCCAGCAGTTCGCCGGGGGGCCATGGCTACACCTTC. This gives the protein CASSSPGGHGYTF.

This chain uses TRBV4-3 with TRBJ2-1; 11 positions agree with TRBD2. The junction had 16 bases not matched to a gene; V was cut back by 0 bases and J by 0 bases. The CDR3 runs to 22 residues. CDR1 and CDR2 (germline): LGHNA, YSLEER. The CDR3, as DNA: TGCGCCAGCAGCCAAGAGGCCGCTATCGGGCTAGCGGGAGGAAACTCCTACAATGAGCAGTTCTTC. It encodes CASSQEAAIGLAGGNSYNEQFF.

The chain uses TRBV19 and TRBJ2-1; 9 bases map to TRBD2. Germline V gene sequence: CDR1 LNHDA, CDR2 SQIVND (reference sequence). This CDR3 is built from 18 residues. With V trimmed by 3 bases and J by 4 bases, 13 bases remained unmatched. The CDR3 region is CASSIPQGAAGGYNEQFF. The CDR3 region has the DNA TGTGCCAGTAGTATCCCACAGGGAGCAGCGGGGGGTTACAATGAGCAGTTCTTC.

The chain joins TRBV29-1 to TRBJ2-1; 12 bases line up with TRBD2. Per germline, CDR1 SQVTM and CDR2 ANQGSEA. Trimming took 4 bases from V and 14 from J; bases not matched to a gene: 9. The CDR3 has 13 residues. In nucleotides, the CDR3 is TGCAGCGTTGGTCTAGCGGGGGGGGATTTAGAGTTCTTC. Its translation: CSVGLAGGDLEFF.

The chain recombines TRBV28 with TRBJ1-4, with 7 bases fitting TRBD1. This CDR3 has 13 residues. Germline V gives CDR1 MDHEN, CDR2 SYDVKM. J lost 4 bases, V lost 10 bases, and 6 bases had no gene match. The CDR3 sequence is CATRTGRNEKLFF. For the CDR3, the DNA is TGTGCCACCAGGACAGGCCGTAATGAAAAACTGTTTTTT.

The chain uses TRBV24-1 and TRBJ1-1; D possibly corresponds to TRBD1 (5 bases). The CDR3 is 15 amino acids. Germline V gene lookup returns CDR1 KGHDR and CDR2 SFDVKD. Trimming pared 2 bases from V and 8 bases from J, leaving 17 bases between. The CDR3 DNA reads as TGTGCCACCAGTGATTCGCTCCGGGACGCGGGAGAAGCTTTCTTT. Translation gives CATSDSLRDAGEAFF.

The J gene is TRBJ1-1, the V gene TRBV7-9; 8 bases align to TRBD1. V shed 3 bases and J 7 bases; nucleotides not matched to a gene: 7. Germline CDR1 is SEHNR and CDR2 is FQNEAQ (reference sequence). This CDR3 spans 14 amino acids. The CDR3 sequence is CASSFGAGGLEAFF. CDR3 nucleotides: TGTGCCAGCAGCTTTGGCGCAGGGGGCCTTGAAGCTTTCTTT.

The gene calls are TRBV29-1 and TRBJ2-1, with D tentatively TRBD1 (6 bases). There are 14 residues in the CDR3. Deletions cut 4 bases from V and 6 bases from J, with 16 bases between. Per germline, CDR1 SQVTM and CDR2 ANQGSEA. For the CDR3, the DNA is TGCAGCGTTGGTCGTGGAACAGGGTTCAATGAGCAGTTCTTC. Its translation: CSVGRGTGFNEQFF.

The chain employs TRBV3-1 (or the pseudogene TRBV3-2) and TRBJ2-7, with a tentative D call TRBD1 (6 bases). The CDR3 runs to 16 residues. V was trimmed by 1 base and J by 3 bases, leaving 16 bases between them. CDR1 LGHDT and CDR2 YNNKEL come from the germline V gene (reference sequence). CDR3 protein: CASSQGKRSDSYEQYF. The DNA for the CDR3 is TGTGCCAGCAGCCAAGGGAAGCGGTCGGACAGCTACGAGCAGTACTTC.

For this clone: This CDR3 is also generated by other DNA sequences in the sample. CDR3 in amino acids: CASSRTVSSYNEQFF. The CDR3 DNA reads TGTGCCAGCAGTCGGACTGTTAGCTCCTACAATGAGCAGTTCTTC. The chain carries TRBV11-2 and TRBJ2-1; D may be TRBD2 (5 bases). Trimming removed 6 bases at V and 0 bases at J, with 12 bases between. The CDR3 length is 15 residues. Germline V gene lookup returns CDR1 SGHAT and CDR2 FQNNGV. The variable domain in full, with the rest retrieved from reference TRBV11-2 and TRBJ2-1, is EAGVAQSPRYKIIEKRQSVAFWCNPISGHATLYWYQQILGQGPKLLIQFQNNGVVDDSQLPKDRFSAERLKGVDSTLKIQPAKLEDSAVYLCASSRTVSSYNEQFFGPGTRLTVL.

The CDR3 coding sequence is TGTGCCAGTAGTATGGGCGGGGTTTTCTACGAGCAGTACTTC. It specifies CASSMGGVFYEQYF. This chain uses TRBV19 with TRBJ2-7; the D gene is possibly TRBD2 (6 bases). This CDR3 region has 14 residues. V was shortened by 3 bases and J by 3 bases, with 12 bases between the two germline ends. Germline V CDR1 and CDR2: LNHDA, SQIVND (reference sequence).

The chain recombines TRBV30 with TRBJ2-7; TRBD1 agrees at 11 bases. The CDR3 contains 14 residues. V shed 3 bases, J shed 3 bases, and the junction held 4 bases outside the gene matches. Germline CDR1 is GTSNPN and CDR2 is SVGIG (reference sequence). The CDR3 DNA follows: TGTGCCTGGAGCGGGGGGACAGGGGGCTACGAGCAGTACTTC. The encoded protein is CAWSGGTGGYEQYF.

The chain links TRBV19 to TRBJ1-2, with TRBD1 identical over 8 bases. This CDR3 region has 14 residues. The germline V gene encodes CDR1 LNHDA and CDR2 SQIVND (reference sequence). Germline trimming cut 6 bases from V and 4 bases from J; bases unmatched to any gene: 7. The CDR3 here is CASRDREFGYGYTF. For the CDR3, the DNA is TGTGCCAGTAGGGACAGGGAGTTCGGCTATGGCTACACCTTC.

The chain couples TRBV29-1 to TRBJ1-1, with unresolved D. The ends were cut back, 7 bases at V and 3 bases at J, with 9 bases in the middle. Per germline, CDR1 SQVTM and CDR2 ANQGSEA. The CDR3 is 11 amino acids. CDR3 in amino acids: CSAFRDTEAFF. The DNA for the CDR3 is TGCAGCGCGTTCCGGGACACTGAAGCTTTCTTT.

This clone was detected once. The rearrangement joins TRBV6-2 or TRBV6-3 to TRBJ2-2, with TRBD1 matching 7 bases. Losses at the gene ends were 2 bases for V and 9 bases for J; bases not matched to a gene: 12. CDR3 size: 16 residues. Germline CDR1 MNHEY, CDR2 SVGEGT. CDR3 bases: TGTGCCAGCAGTTACCCCGGGACAGTGCTTAGGAGGGAGCTGTTTTTT. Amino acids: CASSYPGTVLRRELFF.

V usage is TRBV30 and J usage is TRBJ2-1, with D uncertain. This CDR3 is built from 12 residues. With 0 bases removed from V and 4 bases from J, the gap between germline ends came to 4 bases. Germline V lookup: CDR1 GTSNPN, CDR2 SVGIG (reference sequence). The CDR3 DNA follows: TGTGCCTGGAGTGTACAATACAATGAGCAGTTCTTC. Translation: CAWSVQYNEQFF.

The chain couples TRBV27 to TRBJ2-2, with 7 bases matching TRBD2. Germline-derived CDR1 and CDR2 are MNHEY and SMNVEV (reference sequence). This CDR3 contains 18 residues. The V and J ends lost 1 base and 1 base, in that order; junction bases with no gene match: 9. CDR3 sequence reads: CASSLWAGAPGNTGELFF. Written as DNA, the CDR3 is TGTGCCAGCAGTTTATGGGCGGGAGCCCCCGGGAACACCGGGGAGCTGTTTTTT.

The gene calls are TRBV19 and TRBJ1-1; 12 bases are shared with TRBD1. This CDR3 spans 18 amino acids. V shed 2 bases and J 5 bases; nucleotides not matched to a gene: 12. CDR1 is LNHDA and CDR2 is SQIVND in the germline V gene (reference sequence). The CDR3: CASSINPGQGARLTEAFF. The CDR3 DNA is TGTGCCAGTAGTATAAATCCGGGACAGGGGGCGCGCTTGACTGAAGCTTTCTTT.

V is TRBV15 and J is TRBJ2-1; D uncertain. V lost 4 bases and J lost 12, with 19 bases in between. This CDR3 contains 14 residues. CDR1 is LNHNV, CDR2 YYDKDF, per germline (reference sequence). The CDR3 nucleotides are TGTGCCACCAGCATGGAGACTTCCTCCGGTAGGCAGTTCTTC. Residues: CATSMETSSGRQFF. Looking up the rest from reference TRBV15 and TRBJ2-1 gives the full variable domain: DAMVIQNPRYQVTQFGKPVTLSCSQTLNHNVMYWYQQKSSQAPKLLFHYYDKDFNNEADTPDNFQSRRPNTSFCFLDIRSPGLGDTAMYLCATSMETSSGRQFFGPGTRLTVL.

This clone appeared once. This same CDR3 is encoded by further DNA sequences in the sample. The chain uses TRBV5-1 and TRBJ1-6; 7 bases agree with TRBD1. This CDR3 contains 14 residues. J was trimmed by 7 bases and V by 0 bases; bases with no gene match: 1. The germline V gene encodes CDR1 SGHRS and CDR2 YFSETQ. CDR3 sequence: CASSLGQGNSPLHF. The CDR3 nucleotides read TGCGCCAGCAGCTTGGGACAGGGCAATTCACCCCTCCACTTT.

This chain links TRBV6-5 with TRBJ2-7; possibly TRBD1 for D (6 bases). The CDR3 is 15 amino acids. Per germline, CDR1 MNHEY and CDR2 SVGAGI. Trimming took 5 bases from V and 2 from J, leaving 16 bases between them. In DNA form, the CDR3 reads TGTGCCAGCAGTCGCGGACAGCGATATGCCTACGAGCAGTACTTC. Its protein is CASSRGQRYAYEQYF.

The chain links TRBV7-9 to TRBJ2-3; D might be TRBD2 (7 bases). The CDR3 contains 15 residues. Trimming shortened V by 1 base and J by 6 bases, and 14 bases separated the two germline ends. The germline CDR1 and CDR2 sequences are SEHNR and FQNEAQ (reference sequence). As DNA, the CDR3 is TGTGCCAGCAGCTTAGTTGTATCGGGGGGCGATACGCAGTATTTT. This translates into CASSLVVSGGDTQYF.

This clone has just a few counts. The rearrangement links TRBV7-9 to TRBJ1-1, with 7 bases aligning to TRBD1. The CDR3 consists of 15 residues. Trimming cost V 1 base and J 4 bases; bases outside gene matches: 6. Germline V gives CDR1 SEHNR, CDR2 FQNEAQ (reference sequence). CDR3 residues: CASSLGTWTGTEAFF. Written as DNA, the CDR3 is TGTGCCAGCAGCTTAGGGACTTGGACAGGCACTGAAGCTTTCTTT.

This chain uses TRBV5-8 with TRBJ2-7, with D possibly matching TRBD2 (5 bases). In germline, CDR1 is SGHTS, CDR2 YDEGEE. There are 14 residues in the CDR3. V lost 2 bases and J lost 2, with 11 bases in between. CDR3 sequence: CASSLDDGAYEQYF. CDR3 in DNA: TGTGCCAGCAGCTTAGATGACGGGGCCTACGAGCAGTACTTC.